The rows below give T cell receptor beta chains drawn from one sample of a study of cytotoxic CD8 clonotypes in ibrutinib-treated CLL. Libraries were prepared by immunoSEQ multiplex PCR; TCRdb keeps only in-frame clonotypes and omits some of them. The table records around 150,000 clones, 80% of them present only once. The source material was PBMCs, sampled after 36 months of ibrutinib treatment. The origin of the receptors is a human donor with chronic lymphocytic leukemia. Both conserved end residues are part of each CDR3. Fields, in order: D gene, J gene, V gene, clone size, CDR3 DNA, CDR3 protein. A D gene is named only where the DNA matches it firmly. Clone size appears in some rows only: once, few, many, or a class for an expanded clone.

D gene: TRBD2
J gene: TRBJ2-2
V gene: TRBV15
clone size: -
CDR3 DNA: TGTGCCACCAGCAGAGCGCGGGGGTACGGGGAGCTGTTTTTT
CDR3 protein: CATSRARGYGELFF

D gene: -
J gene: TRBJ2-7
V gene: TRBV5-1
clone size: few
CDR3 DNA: TGCGCCAGCAGCTTGACCGGAGTGGTCGAGCAGTACTTC
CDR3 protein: CASSLTGVVEQYF

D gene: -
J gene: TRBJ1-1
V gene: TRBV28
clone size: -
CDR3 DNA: TGTGCCAGCAGTTTATTCAGGGGCAGTACTGAAGCTTTCTTT
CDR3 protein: CASSLFRGSTEAFF

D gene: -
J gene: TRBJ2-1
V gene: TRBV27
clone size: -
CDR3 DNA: TGTGCCAGCAGTTTATCGCCCGGACAAAAGCAGTTCTTC
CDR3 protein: CASSLSPGQKQFF

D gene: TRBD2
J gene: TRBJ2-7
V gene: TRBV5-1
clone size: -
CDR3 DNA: TGCGCCAGCAGCTCCTGGCCTCCGGGACTAGCGGCCTCCTACGAGCAGTACTTC
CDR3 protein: CASSSWPPGLAASYEQYF

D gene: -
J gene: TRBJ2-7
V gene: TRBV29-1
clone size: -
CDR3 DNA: TGCAGCGTTCGTAAGACCTACGAGCAGTACTTC
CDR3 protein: CSVRKTYEQYF

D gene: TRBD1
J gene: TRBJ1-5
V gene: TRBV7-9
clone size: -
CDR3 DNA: TGTGCCAGCAGCAGAGGGACAGGGTTGTCTCAGCCCCAGCATTTT
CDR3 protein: CASSRGTGLSQPQHF

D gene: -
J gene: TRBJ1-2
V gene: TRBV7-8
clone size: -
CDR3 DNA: TGTGCCAGCAGCTTCAGATACCAGGTGCTGAACTACTATGGCTACACCTTC
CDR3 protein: CASSFRYQVLNYYGYTF

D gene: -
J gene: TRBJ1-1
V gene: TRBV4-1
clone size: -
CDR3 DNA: TGCGCCAGCAGCCACGTACGGGGGCAATTGAACACTGAAGCTTTCTTT
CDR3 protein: CASSHVRGQLNTEAFF

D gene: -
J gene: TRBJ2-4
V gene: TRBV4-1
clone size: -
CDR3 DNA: TGCGCCAGCAGCCAAGATGAGGGAAACATTCAGTACTTC
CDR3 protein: CASSQDEGNIQYF

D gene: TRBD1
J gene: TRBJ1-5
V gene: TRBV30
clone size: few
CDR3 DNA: TGTGCCTGGAGTGTAGACAGGGTTGGTGGTAGCAATCAGCCCCAGCATTTT
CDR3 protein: CAWSVDRVGGSNQPQHF

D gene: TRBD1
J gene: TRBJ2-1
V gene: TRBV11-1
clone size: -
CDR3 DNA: TGTGCCAGCAGCTTAGCAGACTGGACAGGGAATGAGCAGTTCTTC
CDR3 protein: CASSLADWTGNEQFF

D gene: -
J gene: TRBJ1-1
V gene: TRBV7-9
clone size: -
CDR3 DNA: TGTGCCAGCACGAGAGATCGCGGGGGAGGCACTGAAGCTTTCTTT
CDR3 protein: CASTRDRGGGTEAFF

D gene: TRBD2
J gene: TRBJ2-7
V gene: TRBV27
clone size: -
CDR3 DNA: TGTGCCAGCAGAGTTGCGGGACTAGCTTTTAACGAGCAGTACTTC
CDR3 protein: CASRVAGLAFNEQYF